Shown below are 12 T cell receptor beta chains from a single sample sequenced in a study of somatic mutations in cytotoxic T cells in rheumatoid arthritis. The table came from immunoSEQ multiplex PCR; TCRdb's copy has only in-frame clones and leaves some out. Here the sample spans around 24,000 clones, 82% being singletons. What was sequenced was CD8+ T cells sorted from blood. Source of these receptors: a man aged 50-60 years in good health.

The chain links TRBV5-4 to TRBJ2-7; perhaps TRBD1 as D (5 bases). Germline V lookup: CDR1 SGHNT, CDR2 YYREEE (reference sequence). This CDR3 region has 12 residues. Trimming pared 2 bases from V and 3 bases from J, leaving 6 bases between. CDR3 amino acids: CASSFQGYEQYF. The CDR3, as DNA: TGTGCCAGCAGCTTTCAGGGCTACGAGCAGTACTTC.

The DNA for the CDR3 is TGTGCCAGCAGCTATGGACTGACCTTGAACACTGAAGCTTTCTTT. Its translation: CASSYGLTLNTEAFF. This chain connects TRBV7-2 to TRBJ1-1; D is uncertain. Trimming removed 4 bases from V and 0 bases from J, with 12 bases in between. There are 15 residues in the CDR3. CDR1 SGHTA and CDR2 FQGNSA come from the germline V gene.

The rearrangement joins TRBV20-1 to TRBJ2-7; D might be TRBD1 (5 bases). The germline CDR1 and CDR2 sequences are DFQATT and SNEGSKA (reference sequence). The CDR3 contains 11 residues. V was shortened by 0 bases and J by 7 bases, with 7 bases between the two germline ends. CDR3 in DNA: TGCAGTGCTAGAGAGGGGCCAGAGCAGTACTTC. The encoded protein is CSAREGPEQYF.

The chain carries TRBV9 and TRBJ2-4; perhaps TRBD2 as D (5 bases). V lost 3 bases and J 3 bases, leaving 10 bases between the germline ends. The CDR3 is 14 residues long. Germline V lookup: CDR1 SGDLS, CDR2 YYNGEE. The CDR3 sequence: CASSGPGDKNIQYF. The CDR3 region has the DNA TGTGCCAGCAGCGGGCCCGGGGACAAAAACATTCAGTACTTC.

This clone was counted once. V is TRBV4-1 and J is TRBJ2-1; the match to TRBD2 covers 13 bases. J gave up 10 bases and V 1 base, and 4 bases lay outside the gene matches. The germline V gene has CDR1 MGHRA and CDR2 YSYEKL. This CDR3 spans 15 amino acids. CDR3 protein: CASSQGGLAGDEQFF. The CDR3 DNA follows: TGCGCCAGCAGCCAAGGAGGACTAGCGGGAGACGAGCAGTTCTTC.

The chain joins TRBV6-5 to TRBJ2-7, with 11 positions matching TRBD2. CDR3 length: 15 amino acids. CDR1 and CDR2 (germline): MNHEY, SVGAGI. V was clipped by 6 bases and J by 3 bases; unmatched bases: 7. The CDR3 spells CASSLLAGAYYEQYF. In nucleotides, the CDR3 is TGTGCCAGCAGCCTACTAGCGGGAGCGTACTACGAGCAGTACTTC.

The chain employs TRBV6-4 and TRBJ2-3; D remains unclear. Germline values: CDR1 MRHNA, CDR2 SNTAGT. Trimming shortened V by 0 bases and J by 6 bases, and 10 bases separated the two germline ends. The CDR3 runs 14 residues. CDR3 coding DNA: TGTGCCAGCAGTGACTCCGCCGAGACCGATACGCAGTATTTT. Its translation: CASSDSAETDTQYF.

This sequence joins TRBV10-3 and TRBJ2-7; D is unclear. Germline V gene data show CDR1 as ENHRY and CDR2 as SYGVKD. The CDR3 has 12 amino acids. With 9 bases removed from V and 3 bases from J, the gap between germline ends came to 12 bases. The chain's CDR3 is CAIRTEIYEQYF. The CDR3 DNA follows: TGTGCCATTCGGACGGAAATCTACGAGCAGTACTTC.

This rearrangement joins TRBV11-3 to TRBJ2-1; D is perhaps TRBD2 (5 bases). V was pared by 6 bases and J by 5 bases, with 11 bases between. Per germline, CDR1 SGHNT and CDR2 YENEEA. The CDR3 covers 13 residues. CDR3 in amino acids: CASRSTSNNEQFF. DNA for the CDR3: TGTGCCAGCAGATCCACTAGTAACAATGAGCAGTTCTTC.

This clone has more than one count but fewer than ten. V gene TRBV19 combines with J gene TRBJ2-7, with D perhaps assigned TRBD1 or TRBD2 (5 bases each). Trimming cost V 6 bases and J 6 bases, with 9 bases left between them. The CDR3 loop spans 11 amino acids. Germline CDR1 is LNHDA and CDR2 is SQIVND (reference sequence). The CDR3 nucleotides read TGTGCCAGTAGCGGGGCATTCGAGCAGTACTTC. This codes for CASSGAFEQYF.

This clone was picked up one time. The chain couples TRBV4-1 to TRBJ2-7, with 8 positions matching TRBD2. The V segment lost 0 bases and the J segment 3 bases; nucleotides outside the gene matches: 4. Looked up from germline, CDR1 is MGHRA and CDR2 is YSYEKL. The CDR3 totals 15 residues. CDR3 nucleotide sequence: TGCGCCAGCAGCCAAGATACTAGCGGACGCTACGAGCAGTACTTC. Translated: CASSQDTSGRYEQYF.

J is TRBJ1-1 and V is TRBV7-9, with TRBD1 as a possible D gene (6 bases). The germline V and J ends were trimmed by 1 base and 0 bases, with 12 bases remaining between them. From germline, CDR1 is SEHNR and CDR2 FQNEAQ (reference sequence). This CDR3 region has 16 residues. CDR3 in amino acids: CASSLGARGLNTEAFF. Here the CDR3 DNA reads TGTGCCAGCAGCTTAGGAGCCAGGGGATTGAACACTGAAGCTTTCTTT.